What follows is one TCR beta chain and its context. Trimming removed 0 bases from V and 1 base from J, with 13 bases in between. CDR1 is SGDLS, CDR2 YYNGEE, per germline. The CDR3 is made up of 16 amino acids. The data derive from a study of blood T cell repertoires in COVID-19. Original processing methods: Quantification of nucleated cells was approximated via reference gene primer amplification. TCRdb keeps only in-frame clones here, not all; method: immunoSEQ multiplex PCR. From that table come the V and J calls and clone size; the DNA was used to work out D and trimming. In the table there are 210,000 or so clones, about 90% of which are singletons.

The chain links TRBV9 to TRBJ1-1; D not resolved. The TCR originated in a woman aged 45-65 years in a cohort exposed to, infected with or recovered from COVID-19 (not recorded which). Source material: PBMCs or T cells enriched from blood (not recorded which). CDR3: CASSVGVNGGNTEAFF. CDR3 coding DNA: TGTGCCAGCAGCGTAGGAGTCAATGGAGGGAACACTGAAGCTTTCTTT.